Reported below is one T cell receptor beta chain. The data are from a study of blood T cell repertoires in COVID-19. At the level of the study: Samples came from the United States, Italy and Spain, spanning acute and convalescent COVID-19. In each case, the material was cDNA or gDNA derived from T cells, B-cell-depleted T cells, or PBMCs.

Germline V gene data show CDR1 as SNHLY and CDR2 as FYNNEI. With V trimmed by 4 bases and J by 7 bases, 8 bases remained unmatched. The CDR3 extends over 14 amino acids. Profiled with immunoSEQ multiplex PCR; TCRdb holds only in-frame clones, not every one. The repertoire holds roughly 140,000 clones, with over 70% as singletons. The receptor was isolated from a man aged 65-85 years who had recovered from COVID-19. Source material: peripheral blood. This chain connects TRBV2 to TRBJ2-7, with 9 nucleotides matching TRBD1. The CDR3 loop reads CASSAGDRAGEQYF. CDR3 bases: TGTGCCAGCAGTGCGGGGGACAGGGCCGGGGAGCAGTACTTC.